A single sample gave rise to the 25 T cell receptor beta chains below, sequenced in a study of T cells after yellow fever vaccination. Each CDR3 protein gets one entry after TCRdb re-called the 5' RACE reads with MiXCR. Among 450,000 to 600,000 distinct CDR3 sequences listed, less than 20% were seen once. Sequencing used PBMCs, obtained 5 to 6 days after the first yellow fever vaccination. These receptors were taken from a man aged 18 to 30 who received the YFV17D yellow fever vaccine.

The CDR3 DNA is TGCAGTGCGGGCCCAGGGCCTAGAGGGTCACCCCTCCACTTT. Translation: CSAGPGPRGSPLHF. The chain has TRBV20-1 and TRBJ1-6; maybe TRBD1 (5 bases). V lost 6 bases to trimming and J lost 10 bases, with 19 bases between them. CDR1 is DFQATT, CDR2 SNEGSKA, per germline (reference sequence). The CDR3 has 14 residues.

This clonotype was seen ten or more times. The genes are TRBV7-9 and TRBJ2-1, with a weak D call TRBD2 (7 bases). V lost 4 bases, J lost 7 bases, and 20 bases lay in between. The CDR3 length is 16 residues. The germline gives CDR1 SEHNR, CDR2 FQNEAQ (reference sequence). The CDR3 region has the DNA TGTGCCAGCAGCTCGAGGGGGGGCCTCGGAGTTAATGAGCAGTTCTTC. Protein product: CASSSRGGLGVNEQFF.

This clonotype was detected only a few times. J is TRBJ2-6 and V is TRBV7-9; possibly TRBD2 for D (6 bases). Trimming left V 1 base short and J 3 bases short, with 13 bases between. The CDR3 contains 17 residues. The V gene's germline CDR1 is SEHNR and CDR2 FQNEAQ (reference sequence). The CDR3 loop reads CASSLVNRGGGANVLTF. In nucleotides, the CDR3 is TGTGCCAGCAGCTTAGTCAATAGGGGAGGTGGGGCCAACGTCCTGACTTTC.

This clonotype has at least ten counts. The chain joins TRBV9 to TRBJ2-5, with TRBD1 matching over 8 bases. The CDR3 loop spans 14 amino acids. Germline CDR1 is SGDLS and CDR2 is YYNGEE. Trimming cost V 5 bases and J 5 bases; bases outside gene matches: 8. The CDR3 sequence: CASSPGQGRETQYF. The CDR3 DNA reads as TGTGCCAGCAGTCCAGGACAGGGAAGGGAGACCCAGTACTTC.

The V gene is TRBV5-1, the J gene TRBJ1-6; D is unresolved. The V and J ends lost 3 bases and 8 bases respectively, with 9 bases between them. The germline gives CDR1 SGHRS, CDR2 YFSETQ. The CDR3 spans 13 residues. The CDR3 region is CASSYAGYSPLHF. The CDR3 DNA reads as TGCGCCAGCAGCTACGCGGGGTATTCACCCCTCCACTTT.

This clonotype was seen more than once but under ten times. This chain connects TRBV20-1 to TRBJ1-3; D remains unclear. The CDR3 spans 14 residues. Looked up from germline, CDR1 is DFQATT and CDR2 is SNEGSKA (reference sequence). Between the trimmed V and J ends, which lost 4 bases and 4 bases, there was a span of 14 bases. CDR3 bases: TGCAGTGCTAAGGCCCGGGATGAGGGAAACACCATATATTTT. Translation gives CSAKARDEGNTIYF.

V and J are TRBV29-1 and TRBJ2-1; possibly TRBD1 for D (6 bases). Germline CDR1 SQVTM, CDR2 ANQGSEA. The CDR3 runs to 11 residues. Trimming stripped 7 bases from V and 6 bases from J, with 10 bases between. The CDR3 region is CSDLQGNEQFF. CDR3 in DNA: TGCAGCGACCTACAGGGCAATGAGCAGTTCTTC.

The rearrangement joins TRBV4-2 to TRBJ1-1; D is possibly TRBD1 (5 bases). The CDR3 spans 12 residues. Germline CDR1 and CDR2: LGHNA and YNFKEQ. Trimming left V 2 bases short and J 8 bases short, with 9 bases between. CDR3 nucleotides: TGTGCCAGCAGCCAACTTGCAGGGGAAGCTTTCTTT. It codes for CASSQLAGEAFF.

This clonotype was observed a handful of times. V gene TRBV7-9 combines with J gene TRBJ2-7; D perhaps matches TRBD1 (7 bases). CDR1 is SEHNR and CDR2 is FQNEAQ in the germline V gene (reference sequence). This CDR3 comprises 14 residues. Deletions cut 6 bases from V and 6 bases from J, with 18 bases between. The CDR3: CASRKQGRSVEQYF. CDR3 nucleotide sequence: TGTGCCAGCAGGAAACAGGGGAGGTCGGTCGAGCAGTACTTC.

The V and J genes are TRBV6-2 or TRBV6-3 and TRBJ1-5; D is uncertain. Trimming pared 6 bases from V and 6 bases from J, leaving 18 bases between. Germline V CDR1 and CDR2: MNHEY, SVGEGT. The CDR3 is 15 amino acids. The CDR3 coding sequence is TGTGCCAGCAGCTGGACCGGCTGGTCGCGTCAGCCCCAGCATTTT. The encoded protein is CASSWTGWSRQPQHF.

The chain is built from TRBV7-6 and TRBJ2-7, with D tentatively TRBD1 or TRBD2 (6 bases each). The CDR3 runs 14 residues. Trimming stripped 4 bases from V and 5 bases from J, with 15 bases between. Germline V gives CDR1 SGHVS, CDR2 FNYEAQ. The CDR3, as DNA: TGTGCCAGCAGCTCCCAGGGGACTGGGAACGAGCAGTACTTC. Its translation is CASSSQGTGNEQYF.

The genes are TRBV6-5 and TRBJ2-1, with no clear D. The CDR3 sequence is 16 residues long. Germline V gene sequence: CDR1 MNHEY, CDR2 SVGAGI. Deletions cut 4 bases from V and 4 bases from J, with 17 bases between. CDR3 in amino acids: CASSLDAPGGYNEQFF. The CDR3 nucleotides read TGTGCCAGCAGTTTGGACGCCCCGGGTGGGTACAATGAGCAGTTCTTC.

This CDR3 is CSALRGEMLETQYF. CDR3 in DNA: TGCAGTGCCCTTCGGGGGGAGATGCTCGAGACCCAGTACTTC. The chain is built from TRBV20-1 and TRBJ2-5, with 7 bases identical to TRBD2. This CDR3 region has 14 residues. J was trimmed by 5 bases and V by 6 bases; bases with no gene match: 12. Germline lookup yields CDR1 DFQATT and CDR2 SNEGSKA (reference sequence).

The chain couples TRBV5-4 to TRBJ2-7; 7 bases map to TRBD2. This CDR3 region has 14 residues. V lost 4 bases to trimming and J lost 6 bases; unmatched junction nucleotides: 10. Germline CDR1 SGHNT, CDR2 YYREEE (reference sequence). This chain's CDR3 is CASSGGGTTGEQYV. The CDR3 nucleotides read TGTGCCAGCAGCGGGGGGGGAACTACAGGCGAGCAGTACGTC.

This clonotype was counted at least ten times. The chain employs TRBV7-8 and TRBJ1-1; D remains ambiguous. This CDR3 spans 12 amino acids. The germline gives CDR1 SGHVS, CDR2 FQNEAQ. V lost 0 bases and J lost 7, with 6 bases in between. The CDR3, as DNA: TGTGCCAGCAGCTTAGCGACGGTTGAAGCTTTCTTT. This gives the protein CASSLATVEAFF.

The gene calls are TRBV5-1 and TRBJ1-3, with D possibly TRBD1 on 6 matching bases. V was clipped by 4 bases and J by 3 bases, with 20 bases between them. Per germline, CDR1 SGHRS and CDR2 YFSETQ. The CDR3 sequence is 17 residues long. CDR3 amino acids: CASSQKVAGEDGNTIYF. CDR3 bases: TGCGCCAGCAGCCAGAAAGTGGCAGGGGAAGATGGAAACACCATATATTTT.

This clonotype was found a few times. The V call is TRBV7-9, the J call TRBJ1-1; tentatively, D is TRBD1 (6 bases). The CDR3 is made up of 15 amino acids. V gave up 0 bases and J gave up 3 bases, with 11 bases separating them. The V gene's germline CDR1 is SEHNR and CDR2 FQNEAQ (reference sequence). The CDR3 DNA follows: TGTGCCAGCAGCTTAGCGCAGGGGAAGGACACTGAAGCTTTCTTT. It is translated as CASSLAQGKDTEAFF.

In regard to this clonotype: Relative to the germline gene, one junction end is altered; a read error may explain this. CDR3 amino acids: CASSVDSFNDQFF. The CDR3 DNA reads as TGTGCCAGCAGCGTGGACAGCTTCAATGATCAGTTCTTC. V is TRBV7-8 and J is TRBJ2-1; perhaps TRBD1 as D (6 bases). The CDR3 contains 13 residues. Germline CDR1 is SGHVS and CDR2 is FQNEAQ.

This clonotype occurred a few times. The chain carries TRBV25-1 and TRBJ1-1; TRBD1 agrees at 8 bases. The length of the CDR3 is 16 residues. Germline values: CDR1 MGHDK, CDR2 SYGVNS. The V gene end was trimmed by 4 bases and the J gene end by 5 bases; junction bases not matched to a gene: 12. CDR3 in DNA: TGTGCCAGCAGTGCGGACAGGGTGGGCGGTTTAACTGAAGCTTTCTTT. Its protein is CASSADRVGGLTEAFF.

This rearrangement joins TRBV12-3 or TRBV12-4 to TRBJ2-3; 9 nucleotides match TRBD2. CDR3 size: 15 residues. V dropped 3 bases and J dropped 6; count of bases not matched to a gene: 7. In nucleotides, the CDR3 is TGTGCCAGCAGTTTCGAGCGGGGGGTAGGGGATACGCAGTATTTT. Protein sequence: CASSFERGVGDTQYF.

V gene TRBV2 combines with J gene TRBJ1-4; TRBD1 matches at 7 bases. The trim removed 6 bases at V and 8 bases at J, leaving 9 bases unmatched. The CDR3 runs to 14 residues. Germline lookup yields CDR1 SNHLY and CDR2 FYNNEI. In nucleotides, the CDR3 is TGTGCCAGCAGCGCTCAGGGGGAGTTAGAAAAACTGTTTTTT. It translates to CASSAQGELEKLFF. The full variable domain, its missing parts supplied by reference TRBV2 and TRBJ1-4, is EPEVTQTPSHQVTQMGQEVILRCVPISNHLYFYWYRQILGQKVEFLVSFYNNEISEKSEIFDDQFSVERPDGSNFTLKIRSTKLEDSAMYFCASSAQGELEKLFFGSGTQLSVL.

The chain joins TRBV4-2 to TRBJ1-6; no reliable D call. CDR3 length equals 15 residues. The ends were cut back, 4 bases at V and 10 bases at J, with 17 bases in the middle. Germline V gene lookup returns CDR1 LGHNA and CDR2 YNFKEQ. DNA of the CDR3: TGTGCCAGCAGCCGCGGCGGGCAGGTCGACTCACCCCTCCACTTT. It translates to CASSRGGQVDSPLHF.

This clonotype was observed at least ten times. Mismatch with germline at one junction end may stem from a read error. The chain uses TRBV5-1 and TRBJ2-1; D is unclear. Germline CDR1 is SGHRS and CDR2 is YFSETQ. The length of the CDR3 is 13 residues. For the CDR3, the DNA is TGTGCCAGCAGCCTAGACACATACAATGAGCAGTTCTTC. It specifies CASSLDTYNEQFF.

With regard to this clonotype: Its ends do not fully match the called genes, so a read error is possible. The chain links TRBV4-1 to TRBJ2-5; 7 positions agree with TRBD1. Germline assignment: CDR1 MGHRA and CDR2 YSYEKL. The CDR3 has 14 residues. CDR3 DNA sequence: TGCGCCTGCAGCCAAACAGGGGTCCAAGAGACCCAGTACTTC. Protein product: CACSQTGVQETQYF.

V and J are TRBV7-6 and TRBJ2-2; 7 bases match TRBD2. CDR1 is SGHVS, CDR2 FNYEAQ, per germline. Trimming cost V 5 bases and J 3 bases; bases outside gene matches: 9. The CDR3 covers 16 residues. The CDR3 is CASSRRGGGDTGELFF. CDR3 in DNA: TGTGCCAGCAGCCGCCGTGGGGGAGGGGACACCGGGGAGCTGTTTTTT. Based on the CDR3 plus reference TRBV7-6 and TRBJ2-2, the full variable domain is GAGVSQSPRYKVTKRGQDVALRCDPISGHVSLYWYRQALGQGPEFLTYFNYEAQQDKSGLPNDRFSAERPEGSISTLTIQRTEQRDSAMYRCASSRRGGGDTGELFFGEGSRLTVL.